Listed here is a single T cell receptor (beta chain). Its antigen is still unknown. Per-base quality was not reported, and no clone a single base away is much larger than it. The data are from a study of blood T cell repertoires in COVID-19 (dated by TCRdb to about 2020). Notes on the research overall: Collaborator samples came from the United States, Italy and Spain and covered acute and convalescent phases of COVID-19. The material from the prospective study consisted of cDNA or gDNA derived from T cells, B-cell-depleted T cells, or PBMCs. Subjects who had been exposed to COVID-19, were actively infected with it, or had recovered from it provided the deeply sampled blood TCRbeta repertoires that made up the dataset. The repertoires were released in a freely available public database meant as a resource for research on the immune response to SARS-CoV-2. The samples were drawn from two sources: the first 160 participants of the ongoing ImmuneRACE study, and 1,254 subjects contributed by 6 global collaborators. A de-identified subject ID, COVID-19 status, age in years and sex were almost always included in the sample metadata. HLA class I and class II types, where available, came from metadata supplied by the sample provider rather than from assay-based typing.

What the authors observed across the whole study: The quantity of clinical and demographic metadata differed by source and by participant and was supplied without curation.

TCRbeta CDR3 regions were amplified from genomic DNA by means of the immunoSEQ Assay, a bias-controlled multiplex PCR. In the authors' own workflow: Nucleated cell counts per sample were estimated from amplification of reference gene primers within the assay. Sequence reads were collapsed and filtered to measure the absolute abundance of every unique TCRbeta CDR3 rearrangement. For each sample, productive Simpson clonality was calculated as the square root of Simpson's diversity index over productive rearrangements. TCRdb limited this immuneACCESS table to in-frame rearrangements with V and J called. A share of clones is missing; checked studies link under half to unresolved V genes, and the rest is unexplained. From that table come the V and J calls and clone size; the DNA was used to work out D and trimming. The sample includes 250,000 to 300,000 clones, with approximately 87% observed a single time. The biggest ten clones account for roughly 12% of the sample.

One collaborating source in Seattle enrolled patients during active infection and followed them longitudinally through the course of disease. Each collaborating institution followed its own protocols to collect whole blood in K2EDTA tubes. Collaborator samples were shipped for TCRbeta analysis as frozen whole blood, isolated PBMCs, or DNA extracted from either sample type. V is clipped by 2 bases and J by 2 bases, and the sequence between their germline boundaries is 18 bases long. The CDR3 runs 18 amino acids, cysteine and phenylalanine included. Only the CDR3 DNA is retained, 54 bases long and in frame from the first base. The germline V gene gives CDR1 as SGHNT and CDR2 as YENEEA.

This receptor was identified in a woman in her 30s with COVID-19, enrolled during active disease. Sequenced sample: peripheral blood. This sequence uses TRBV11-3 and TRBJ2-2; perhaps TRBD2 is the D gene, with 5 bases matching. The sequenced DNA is TGTGCCAGCAGCTTAACCCTGATCGGGGAAAGAAACACCGGGGAGCTGTTTTTT. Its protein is CASSLTLIGERNTGELFF.